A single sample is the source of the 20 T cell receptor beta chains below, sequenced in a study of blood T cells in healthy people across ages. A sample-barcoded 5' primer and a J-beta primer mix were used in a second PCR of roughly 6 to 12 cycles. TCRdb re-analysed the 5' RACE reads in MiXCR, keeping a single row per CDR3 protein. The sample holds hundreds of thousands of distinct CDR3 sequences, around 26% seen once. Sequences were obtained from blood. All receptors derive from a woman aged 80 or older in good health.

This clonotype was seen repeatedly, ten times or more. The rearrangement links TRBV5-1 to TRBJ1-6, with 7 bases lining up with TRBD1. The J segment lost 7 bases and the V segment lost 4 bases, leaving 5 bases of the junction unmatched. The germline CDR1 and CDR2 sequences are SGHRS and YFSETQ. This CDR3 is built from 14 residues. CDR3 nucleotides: TGCGCCAGCAGCGCCGGGACAGAAAATTCACCCCTCCACTTT. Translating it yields CASSAGTENSPLHF.

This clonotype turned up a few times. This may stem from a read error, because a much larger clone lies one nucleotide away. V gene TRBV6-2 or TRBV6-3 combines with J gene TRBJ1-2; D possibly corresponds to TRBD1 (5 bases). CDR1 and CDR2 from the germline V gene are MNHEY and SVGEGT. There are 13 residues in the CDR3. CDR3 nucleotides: TGTGCCAGCAAACAGTCAGGGAAGGATGGCCACACCTTC. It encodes CASKQSGKDGHTF.

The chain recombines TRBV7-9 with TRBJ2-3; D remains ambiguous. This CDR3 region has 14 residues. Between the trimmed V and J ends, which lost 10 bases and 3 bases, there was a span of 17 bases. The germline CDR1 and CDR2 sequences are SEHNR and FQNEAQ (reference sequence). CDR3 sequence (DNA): TGTGCCACCCCAGCTGGGCAGGCGACAGATACGCAGTATTTT. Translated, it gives CATPAGQATDTQYF.

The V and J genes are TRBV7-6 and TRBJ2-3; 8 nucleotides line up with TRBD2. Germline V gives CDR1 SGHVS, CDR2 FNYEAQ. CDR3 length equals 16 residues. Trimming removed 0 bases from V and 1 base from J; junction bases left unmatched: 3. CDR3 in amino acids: CASSLASTSGTDTQYF. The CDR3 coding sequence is TGTGCCAGCAGCTTAGCGTCGACTAGCGGCACAGATACGCAGTATTTT. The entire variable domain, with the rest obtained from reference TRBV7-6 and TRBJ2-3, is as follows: GAGVSQSPRYKVTKRGQDVALRCDPISGHVSLYWYRQALGQGPEFLTYFNYEAQQDKSGLPNDRFSAERPEGSISTLTIQRTEQRDSAMYRCASSLASTSGTDTQYFGPGTRLTVL.

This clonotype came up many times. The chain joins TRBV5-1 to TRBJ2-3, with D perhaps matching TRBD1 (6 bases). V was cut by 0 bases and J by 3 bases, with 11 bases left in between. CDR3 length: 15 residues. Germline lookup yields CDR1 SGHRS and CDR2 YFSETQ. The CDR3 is CASSLVTGSTDTQYF. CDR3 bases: TGCGCCAGCAGCTTGGTTACAGGGTCAACAGATACGCAGTATTTT. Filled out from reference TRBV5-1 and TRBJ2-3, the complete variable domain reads KAGVTQTPRYLIKTRGQQVTLSCSPISGHRSVSWYQQTPGQGLQFLFEYFSETQRNKGNFPGRFSGRQFSNSRSEMNVSTLELGDSALYLCASSLVTGSTDTQYFGPGTRLTVL.

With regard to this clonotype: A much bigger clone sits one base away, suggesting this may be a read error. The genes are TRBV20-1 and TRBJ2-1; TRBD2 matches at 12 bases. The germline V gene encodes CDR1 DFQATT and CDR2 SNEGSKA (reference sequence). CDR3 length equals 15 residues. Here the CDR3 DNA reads TGCAGTGCTAGCGGACTAGCGGGGCCCTACAATGGGCAGTTCTTC. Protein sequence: CSASGLAGPYNGQFF.

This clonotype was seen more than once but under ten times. CDR3 in amino acids: CASSRGRGEKLFF. As DNA, the CDR3 is TGTGCCAGCAGCCGCGGACGGGGTGAAAAACTGTTTTTT. The chain has TRBV11-3 and TRBJ1-4; D remains ambiguous. This CDR3 has 13 residues. With 5 bases removed from V and 7 bases from J, the gap between germline ends came to 11 bases. Germline assignment: CDR1 SGHNT and CDR2 YENEEA.

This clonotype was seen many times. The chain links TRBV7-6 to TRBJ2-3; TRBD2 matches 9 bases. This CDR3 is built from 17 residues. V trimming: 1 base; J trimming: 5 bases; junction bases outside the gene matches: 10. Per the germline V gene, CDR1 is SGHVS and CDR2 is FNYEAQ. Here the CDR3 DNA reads TGTGCCAGCAGCTTAGATCGGCTAGCGGGGAAGGGAGATACGCAGTATTTT. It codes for CASSLDRLAGKGDTQYF.

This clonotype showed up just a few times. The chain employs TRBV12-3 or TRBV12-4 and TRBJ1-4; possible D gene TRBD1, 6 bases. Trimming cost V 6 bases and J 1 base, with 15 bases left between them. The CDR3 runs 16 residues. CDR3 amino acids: CASSRPGDGTNEKLFF. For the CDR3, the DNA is TGTGCCAGCAGCCGGCCAGGGGATGGAACTAATGAAAAACTGTTTTTT.

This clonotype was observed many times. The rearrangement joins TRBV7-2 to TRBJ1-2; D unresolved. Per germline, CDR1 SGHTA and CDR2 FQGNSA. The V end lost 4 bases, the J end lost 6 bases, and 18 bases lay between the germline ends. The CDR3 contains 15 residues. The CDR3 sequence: CASSSGSTVGHGYTF. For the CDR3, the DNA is TGTGCCAGCAGCTCCGGGAGCACAGTTGGGCATGGCTACACCTTC.

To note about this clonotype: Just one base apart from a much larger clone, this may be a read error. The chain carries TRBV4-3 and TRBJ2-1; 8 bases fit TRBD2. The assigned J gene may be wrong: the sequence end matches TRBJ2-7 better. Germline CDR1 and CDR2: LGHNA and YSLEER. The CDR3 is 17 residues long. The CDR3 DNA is TGCGCCAGCAGCCCCGCGGGTAGCGGGGTCTCCTACAATGAGCAGTACTTC. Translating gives CASSPAGSGVSYNEQYF.

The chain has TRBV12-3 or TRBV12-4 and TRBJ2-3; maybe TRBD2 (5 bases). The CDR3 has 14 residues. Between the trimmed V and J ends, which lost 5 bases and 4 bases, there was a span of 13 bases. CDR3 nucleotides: TGTGCCAGCAGTGGAGCGGTGAGCGCAGATACGCAGTATTTT. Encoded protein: CASSGAVSADTQYF.

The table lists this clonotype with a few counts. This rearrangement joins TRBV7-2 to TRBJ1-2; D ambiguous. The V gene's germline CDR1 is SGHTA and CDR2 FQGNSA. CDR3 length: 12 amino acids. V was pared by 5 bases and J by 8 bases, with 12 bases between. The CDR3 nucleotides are TGTGCCAGCAGCCCCGGAGGGTGGGGCTACACCTTC. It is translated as CASSPGGWGYTF.

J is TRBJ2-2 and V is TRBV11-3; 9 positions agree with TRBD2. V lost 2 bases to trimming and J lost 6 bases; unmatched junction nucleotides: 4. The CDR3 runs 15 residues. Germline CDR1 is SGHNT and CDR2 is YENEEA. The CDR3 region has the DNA TGTGCCAGCAGCTTAACGGGACTAGCAGCCGGGGAGCTGTTTTTT. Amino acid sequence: CASSLTGLAAGELFF.

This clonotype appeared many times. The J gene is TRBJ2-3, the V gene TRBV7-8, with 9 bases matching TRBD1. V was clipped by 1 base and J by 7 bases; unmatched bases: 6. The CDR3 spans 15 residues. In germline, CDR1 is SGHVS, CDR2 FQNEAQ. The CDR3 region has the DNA TGTGCCAGCAGCTTAGAAGGGACAGGGAAAAATACGCAGTATTTT. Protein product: CASSLEGTGKNTQYF.

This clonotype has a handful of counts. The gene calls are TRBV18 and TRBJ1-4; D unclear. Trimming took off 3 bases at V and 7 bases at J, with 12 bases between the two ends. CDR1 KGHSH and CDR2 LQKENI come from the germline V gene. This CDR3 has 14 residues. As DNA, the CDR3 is TGTGCCAGCTCACCTAAAGGATTCAGTGAAAAACTGTTTTTT. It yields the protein CASSPKGFSEKLFF.

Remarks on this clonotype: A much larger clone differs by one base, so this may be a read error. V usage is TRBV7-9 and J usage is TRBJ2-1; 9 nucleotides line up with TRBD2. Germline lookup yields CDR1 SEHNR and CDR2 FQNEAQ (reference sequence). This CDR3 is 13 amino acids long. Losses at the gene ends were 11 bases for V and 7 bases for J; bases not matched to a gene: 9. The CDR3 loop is CALELAGENEQFF. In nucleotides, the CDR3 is TGTGCCCTGGAATTAGCGGGGGAGAATGAGCAGTTCTTC.

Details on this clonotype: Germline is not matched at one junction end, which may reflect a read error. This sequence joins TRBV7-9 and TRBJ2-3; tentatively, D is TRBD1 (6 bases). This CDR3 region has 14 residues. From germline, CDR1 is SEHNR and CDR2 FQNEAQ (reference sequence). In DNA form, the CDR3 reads TGCGCCGGCAGCTTAGGGACAACAGCAGATACGCAGTATTTT. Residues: CAGSLGTTADTQYF.

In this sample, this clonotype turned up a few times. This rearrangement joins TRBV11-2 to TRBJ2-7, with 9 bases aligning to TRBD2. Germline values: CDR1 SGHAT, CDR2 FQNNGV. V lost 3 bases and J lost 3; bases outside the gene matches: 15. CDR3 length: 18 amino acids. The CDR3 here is CASSLGISGGTRNYEQYF. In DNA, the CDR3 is TGTGCCAGCAGCTTGGGAATTAGCGGGGGCACCAGAAACTACGAGCAGTACTTC. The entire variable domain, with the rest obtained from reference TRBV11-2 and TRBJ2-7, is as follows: EAGVAQSPRYKIIEKRQSVAFWCNPISGHATLYWYQQILGQGPKLLIQFQNNGVVDDSQLPKDRFSAERLKGVDSTLKIQPAKLEDSAVYLCASSLGISGGTRNYEQYFGPGTRLTVT.

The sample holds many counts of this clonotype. Written as DNA, the CDR3 is TGCGCCAGCAGTGAAATGGTGGGGCAGGGGGGGGACAATGAGCAGTTCTTC. Its protein product is CASSEMVGQGGDNEQFF. The chain employs TRBV10-2 and TRBJ2-1; D may correspond to TRBD1 or TRBD2 (7 bases each). Trimming cost V 3 bases and J 5 bases, with 20 bases left between them. Germline-derived CDR1 and CDR2 are WSHSY and SAAADI. There are 17 residues in the CDR3.